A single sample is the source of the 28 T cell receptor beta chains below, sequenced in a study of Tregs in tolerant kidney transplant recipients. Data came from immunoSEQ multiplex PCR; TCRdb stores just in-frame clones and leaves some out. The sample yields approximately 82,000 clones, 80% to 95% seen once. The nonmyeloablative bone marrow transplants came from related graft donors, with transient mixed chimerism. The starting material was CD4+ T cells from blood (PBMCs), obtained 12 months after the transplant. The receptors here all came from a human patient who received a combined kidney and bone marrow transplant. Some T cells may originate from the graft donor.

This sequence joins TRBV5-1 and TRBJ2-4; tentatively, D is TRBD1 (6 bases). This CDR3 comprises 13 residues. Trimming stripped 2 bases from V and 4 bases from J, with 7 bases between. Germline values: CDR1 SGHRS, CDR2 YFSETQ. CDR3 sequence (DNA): TGCGCCAGCAGCTTAGGGACAAAAAACATTCAGTACTTC. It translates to CASSLGTKNIQYF.

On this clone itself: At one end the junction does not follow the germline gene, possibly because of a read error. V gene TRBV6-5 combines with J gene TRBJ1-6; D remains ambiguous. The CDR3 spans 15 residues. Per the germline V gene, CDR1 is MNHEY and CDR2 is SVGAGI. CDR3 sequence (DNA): TGTGCCAGCAGTATCGGCAGAGACTATAATTCCCCCCTCCACTTT. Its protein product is CASSIGRDYNSPLHF.

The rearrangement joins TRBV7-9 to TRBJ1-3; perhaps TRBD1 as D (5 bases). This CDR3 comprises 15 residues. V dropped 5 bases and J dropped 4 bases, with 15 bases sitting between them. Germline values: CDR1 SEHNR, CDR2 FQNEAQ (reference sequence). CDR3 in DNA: TGTGCCAGCAGCAGAGGGACTTTTATGGGAAACACCATATATTTT. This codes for CASSRGTFMGNTIYF.

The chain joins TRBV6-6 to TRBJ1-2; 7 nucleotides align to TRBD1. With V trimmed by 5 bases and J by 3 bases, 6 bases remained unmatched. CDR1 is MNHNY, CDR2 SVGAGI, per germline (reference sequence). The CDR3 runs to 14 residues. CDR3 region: CASSQDREYYGYTF. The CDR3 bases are TGTGCCAGCAGTCAAGACAGGGAGTACTATGGCTACACCTTC.

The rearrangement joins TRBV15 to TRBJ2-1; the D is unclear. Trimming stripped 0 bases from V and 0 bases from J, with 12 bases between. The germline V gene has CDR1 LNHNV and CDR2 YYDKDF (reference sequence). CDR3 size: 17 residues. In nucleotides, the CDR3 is TGTGCCACCAGCAGAGATTTAGCAGTTAGCTCCTACAATGAGCAGTTCTTC. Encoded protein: CATSRDLAVSSYNEQFF.

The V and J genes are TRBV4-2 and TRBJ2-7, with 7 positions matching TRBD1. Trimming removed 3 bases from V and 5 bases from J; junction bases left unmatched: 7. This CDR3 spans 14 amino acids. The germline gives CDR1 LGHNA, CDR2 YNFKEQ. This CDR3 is CASSQSKTGNEQYF. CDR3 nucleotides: TGTGCCAGCAGCCAGAGTAAGACAGGGAACGAGCAGTACTTC.

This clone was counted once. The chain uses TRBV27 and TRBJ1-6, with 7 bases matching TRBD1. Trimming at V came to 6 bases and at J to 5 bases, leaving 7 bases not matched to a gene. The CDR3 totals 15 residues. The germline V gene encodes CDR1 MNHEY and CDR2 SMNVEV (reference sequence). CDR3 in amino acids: CASRPNRGDNSPLHF. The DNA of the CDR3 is TGTGCCAGCAGACCCAACAGGGGTGATAATTCACCCCTCCACTTT.

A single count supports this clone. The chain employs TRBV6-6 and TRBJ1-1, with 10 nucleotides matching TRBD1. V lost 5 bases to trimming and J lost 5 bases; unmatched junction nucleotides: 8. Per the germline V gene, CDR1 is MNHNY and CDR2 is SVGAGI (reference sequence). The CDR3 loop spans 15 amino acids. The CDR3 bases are TGTGCCAGCAGTAAATTGACAGGGGGCTTTACTGAAGCTTTCTTT. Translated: CASSKLTGGFTEAFF.

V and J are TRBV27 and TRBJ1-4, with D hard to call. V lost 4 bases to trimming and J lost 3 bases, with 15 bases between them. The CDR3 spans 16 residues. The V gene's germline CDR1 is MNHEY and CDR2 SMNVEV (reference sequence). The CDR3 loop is CASSSGRFVANEKLFF. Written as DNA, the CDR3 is TGTGCCAGCAGTTCTGGGAGGTTCGTAGCTAATGAAAAACTGTTTTTT.

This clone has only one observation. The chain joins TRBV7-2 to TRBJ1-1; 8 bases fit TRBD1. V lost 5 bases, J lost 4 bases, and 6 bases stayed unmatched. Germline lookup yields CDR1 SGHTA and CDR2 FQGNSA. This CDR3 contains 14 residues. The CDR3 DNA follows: TGTGCCAGCAGCCAAAAGCAGGGGGCCACTGAAGCTTTCTTT. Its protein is CASSQKQGATEAFF.

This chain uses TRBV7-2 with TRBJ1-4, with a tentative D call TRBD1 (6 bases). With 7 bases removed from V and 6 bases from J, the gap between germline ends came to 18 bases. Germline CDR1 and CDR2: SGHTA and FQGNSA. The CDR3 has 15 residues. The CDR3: CASTPWVGGYEKLFF. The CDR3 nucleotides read TGTGCCAGCACCCCTTGGGTAGGGGGATATGAAAAACTGTTTTTT.

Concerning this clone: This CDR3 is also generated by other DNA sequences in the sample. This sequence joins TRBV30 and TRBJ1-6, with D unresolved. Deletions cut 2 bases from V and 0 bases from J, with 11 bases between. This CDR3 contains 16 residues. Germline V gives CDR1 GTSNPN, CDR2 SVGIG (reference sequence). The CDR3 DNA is TGTGCCTGGAGTCCTAAGAGGAACTCCTATAATTCACCCCTCCACTTT. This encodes CAWSPKRNSYNSPLHF.

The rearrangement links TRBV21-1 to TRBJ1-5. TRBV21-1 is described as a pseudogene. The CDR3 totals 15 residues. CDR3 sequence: CASSKVNRRGQPQHF. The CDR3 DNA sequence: TGTGCCAGCAGCAAAGTTAACAGGAGGGGTCAGCCCCAGCATTTT.

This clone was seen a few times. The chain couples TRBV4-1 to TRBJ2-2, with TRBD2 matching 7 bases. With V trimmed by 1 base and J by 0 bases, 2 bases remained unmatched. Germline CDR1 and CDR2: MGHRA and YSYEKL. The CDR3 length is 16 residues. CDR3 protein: CASSQASGANTGELFF. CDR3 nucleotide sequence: TGCGCCAGCAGCCAAGCTAGCGGTGCGAACACCGGGGAGCTGTTTTTT.

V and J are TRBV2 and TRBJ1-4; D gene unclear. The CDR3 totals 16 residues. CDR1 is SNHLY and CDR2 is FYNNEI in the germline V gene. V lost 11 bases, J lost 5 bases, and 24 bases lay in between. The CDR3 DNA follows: TGTGCCTTGAAGCAGCCCTCGGGAGGGAGAAATGAAAAACTGTTTTTT. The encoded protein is CALKQPSGGRNEKLFF.

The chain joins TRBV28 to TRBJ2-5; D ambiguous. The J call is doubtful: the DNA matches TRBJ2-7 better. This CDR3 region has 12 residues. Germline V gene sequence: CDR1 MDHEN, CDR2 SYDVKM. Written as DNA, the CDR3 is TGTGCCAGCAGTTTTATGCACTACGAGCAGTACTTC. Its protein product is CASSFMHYEQYF.

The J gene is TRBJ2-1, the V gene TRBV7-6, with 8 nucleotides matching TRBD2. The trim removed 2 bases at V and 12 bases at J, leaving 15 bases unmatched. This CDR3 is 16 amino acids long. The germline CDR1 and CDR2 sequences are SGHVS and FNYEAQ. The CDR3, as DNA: TGTGCCAGCAGCTTAAAGATTGGGATTAGCGGGAATCGGCAGTTCTTC. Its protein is CASSLKIGISGNRQFF. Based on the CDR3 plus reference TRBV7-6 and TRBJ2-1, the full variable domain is GAGVSQSPRYKVTKRGQDVALRCDPISGHVSLYWYRQALGQGPEFLTYFNYEAQQDKSGLPNDRFSAERPEGSISTLTIQRTEQRDSAMYRCASSLKIGISGNRQFFGPGTRLTVL.

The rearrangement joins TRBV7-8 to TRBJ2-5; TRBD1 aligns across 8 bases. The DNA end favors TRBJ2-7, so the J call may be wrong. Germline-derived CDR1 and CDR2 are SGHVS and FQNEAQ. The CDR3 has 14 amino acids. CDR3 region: CASTLRGRTYEQYF. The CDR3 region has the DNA TGTGCCAGCACCCTCAGGGGGCGAACCTACGAGCAGTACTTC.

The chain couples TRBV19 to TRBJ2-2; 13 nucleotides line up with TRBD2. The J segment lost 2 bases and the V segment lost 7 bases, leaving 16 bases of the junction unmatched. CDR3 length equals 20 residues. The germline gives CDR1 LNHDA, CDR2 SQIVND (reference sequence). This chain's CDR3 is CASTAGTSGAINQNTGELFF. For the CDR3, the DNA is TGTGCCAGTACCGCCGGGACTAGCGGGGCAATAAACCAAAACACCGGGGAGCTGTTTTTT.

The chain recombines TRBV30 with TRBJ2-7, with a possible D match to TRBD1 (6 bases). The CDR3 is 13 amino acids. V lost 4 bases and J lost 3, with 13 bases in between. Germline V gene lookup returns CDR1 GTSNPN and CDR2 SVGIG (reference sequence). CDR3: CAWNLGADYEQYF. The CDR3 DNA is TGTGCCTGGAATCTGGGGGCTGACTACGAGCAGTACTTC.

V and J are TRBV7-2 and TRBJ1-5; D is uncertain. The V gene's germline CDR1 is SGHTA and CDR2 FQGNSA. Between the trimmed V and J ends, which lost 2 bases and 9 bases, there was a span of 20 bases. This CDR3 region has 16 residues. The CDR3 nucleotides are TGTGCCAGCAGCTTACGCTCGGTCCGCTTCTATCGGCCCCAGCATTTT. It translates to CASSLRSVRFYRPQHF.

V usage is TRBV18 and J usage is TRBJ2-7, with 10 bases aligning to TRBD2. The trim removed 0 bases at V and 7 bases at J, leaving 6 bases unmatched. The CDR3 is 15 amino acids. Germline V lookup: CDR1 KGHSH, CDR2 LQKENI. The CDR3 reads CASSPPLAGAGEQYF. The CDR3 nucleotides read TGTGCCAGCTCACCACCCCTAGCGGGAGCGGGTGAGCAGTACTTC.

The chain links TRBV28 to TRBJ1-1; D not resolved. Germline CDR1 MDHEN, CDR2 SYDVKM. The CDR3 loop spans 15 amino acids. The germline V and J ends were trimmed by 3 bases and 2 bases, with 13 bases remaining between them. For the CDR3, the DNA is TGTGCCAGCAGTTTCCCCGGGAGGGCAAACACTGAAGCTTTCTTT. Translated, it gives CASSFPGRANTEAFF.

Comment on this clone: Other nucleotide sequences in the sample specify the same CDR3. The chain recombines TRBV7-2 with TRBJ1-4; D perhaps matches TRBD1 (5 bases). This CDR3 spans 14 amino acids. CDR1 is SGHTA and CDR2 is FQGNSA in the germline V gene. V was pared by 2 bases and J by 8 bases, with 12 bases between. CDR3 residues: CASSLFGGNEKLFF. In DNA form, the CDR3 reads TGTGCCAGCAGCTTATTCGGGGGAAACGAAAAACTGTTTTTT.

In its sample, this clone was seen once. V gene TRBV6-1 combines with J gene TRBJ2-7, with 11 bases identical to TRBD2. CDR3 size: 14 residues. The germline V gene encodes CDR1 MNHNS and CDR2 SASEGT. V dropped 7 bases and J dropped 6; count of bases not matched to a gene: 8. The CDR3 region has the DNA TGTGCCAGCAATCCGGGACTAGCGGCTTTCGAGCAGTACTTC. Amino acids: CASNPGLAAFEQYF.

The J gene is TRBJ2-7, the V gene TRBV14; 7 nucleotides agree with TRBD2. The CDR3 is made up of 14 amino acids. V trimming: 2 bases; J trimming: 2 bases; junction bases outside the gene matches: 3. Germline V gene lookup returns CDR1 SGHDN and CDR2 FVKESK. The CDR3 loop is CASSQPGTTYEQYF. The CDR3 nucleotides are TGTGCCAGCAGCCAACCTGGGACTACCTACGAGCAGTACTTC.

The CDR3 DNA reads TGTGCCAGCAGCCCCATAGCGGGAGCTAGCGGTGAGCAGTTCTTC. Its translation is CASSPIAGASGEQFF. The chain recombines TRBV9 with TRBJ2-1, with 9 nucleotides matching TRBD2. Germline trimming cut 4 bases from V and 9 bases from J; bases unmatched to any gene: 11. CDR1 is SGDLS, CDR2 YYNGEE, per germline. This CDR3 spans 15 amino acids.

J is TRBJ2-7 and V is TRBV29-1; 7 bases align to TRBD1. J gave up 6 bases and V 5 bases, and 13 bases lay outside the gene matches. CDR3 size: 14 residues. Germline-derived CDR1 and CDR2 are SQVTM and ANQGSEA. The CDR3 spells CSVLTGTALSEQYF. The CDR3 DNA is TGCAGCGTTCTTACCGGGACAGCCCTCAGCGAGCAGTACTTC.